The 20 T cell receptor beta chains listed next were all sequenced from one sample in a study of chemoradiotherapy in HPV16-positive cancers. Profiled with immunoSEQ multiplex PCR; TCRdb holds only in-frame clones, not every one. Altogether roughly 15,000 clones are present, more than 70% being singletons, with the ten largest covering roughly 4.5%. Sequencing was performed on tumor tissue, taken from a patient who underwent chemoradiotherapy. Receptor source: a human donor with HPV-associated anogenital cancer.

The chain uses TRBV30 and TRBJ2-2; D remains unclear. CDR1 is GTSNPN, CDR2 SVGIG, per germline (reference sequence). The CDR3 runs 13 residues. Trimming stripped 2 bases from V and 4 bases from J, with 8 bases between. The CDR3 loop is CAWSKLGTGELFF. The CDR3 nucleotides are TGTGCCTGGAGTAAATTAGGCACCGGGGAGCTGTTTTTT. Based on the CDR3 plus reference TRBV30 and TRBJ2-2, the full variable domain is SQTIHQWPATLVQPVGSPLSLECTVEGTSNPNLYWYRQAAGRGLQLLFYSVGIGQISSEVPQNLSASRPQDRQFILSSKKLLLSDSGFYLCAWSKLGTGELFFGEGSRLTVL.

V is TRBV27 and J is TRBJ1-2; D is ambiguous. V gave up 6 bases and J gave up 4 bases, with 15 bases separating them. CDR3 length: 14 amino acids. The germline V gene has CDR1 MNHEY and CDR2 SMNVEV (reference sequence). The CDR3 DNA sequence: TGTGCCAGCAGATATGACGGACGGAGCTATGGCTACACCTTC. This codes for CASRYDGRSYGYTF.

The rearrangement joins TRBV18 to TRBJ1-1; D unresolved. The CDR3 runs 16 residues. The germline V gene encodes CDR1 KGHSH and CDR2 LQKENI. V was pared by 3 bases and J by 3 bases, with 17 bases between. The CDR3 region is CASSPNLRNSDTEAFF. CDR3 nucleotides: TGTGCCAGCTCACCCAATTTAAGGAACTCCGACACTGAAGCTTTCTTT.

The CDR3 region is CASSGTGGLRGGQYNEQFF. The CDR3 coding sequence is TGTGCCAGCAGCGGAACGGGAGGGCTTCGGGGTGGGCAATACAATGAGCAGTTCTTC. The chain couples TRBV9 to TRBJ2-1; TRBD2 agrees at 8 bases. The CDR3 consists of 19 residues. Germline CDR1 reads SGDLS; CDR2 reads YYNGEE. Trimming cost V 3 bases and J 4 bases; bases outside gene matches: 18.

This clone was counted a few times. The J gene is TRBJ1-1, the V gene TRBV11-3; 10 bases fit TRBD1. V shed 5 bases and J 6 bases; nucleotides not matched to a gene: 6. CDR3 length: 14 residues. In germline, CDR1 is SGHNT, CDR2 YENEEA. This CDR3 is CASSPRDRGSEAFF. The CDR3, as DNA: TGTGCCAGCAGCCCCCGGGACAGGGGCTCTGAAGCTTTCTTT.

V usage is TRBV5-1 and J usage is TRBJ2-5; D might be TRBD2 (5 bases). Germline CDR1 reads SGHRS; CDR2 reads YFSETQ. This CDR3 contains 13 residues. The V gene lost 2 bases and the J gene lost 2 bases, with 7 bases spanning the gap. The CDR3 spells CASSFRGQETQYF. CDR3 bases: TGCGCCAGCAGCTTTCGAGGGCAAGAGACCCAGTACTTC.

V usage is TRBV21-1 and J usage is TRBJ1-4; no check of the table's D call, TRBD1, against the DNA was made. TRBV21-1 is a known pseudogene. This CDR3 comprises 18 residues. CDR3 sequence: CASSASKGGQDGPEKLFF. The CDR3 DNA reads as TGTGCCAGCAGCGCCTCTAAAGGGGGACAGGACGGTCCTGAAAAACTGTTTTTT.

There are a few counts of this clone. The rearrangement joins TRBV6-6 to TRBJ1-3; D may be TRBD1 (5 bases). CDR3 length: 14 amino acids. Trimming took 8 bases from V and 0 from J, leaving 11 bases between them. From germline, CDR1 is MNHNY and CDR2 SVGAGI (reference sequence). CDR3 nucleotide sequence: TGTGCCAGCGAGAGAGGGGCCTCTGGAAACACCATATATTTT. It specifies CASERGASGNTIYF.

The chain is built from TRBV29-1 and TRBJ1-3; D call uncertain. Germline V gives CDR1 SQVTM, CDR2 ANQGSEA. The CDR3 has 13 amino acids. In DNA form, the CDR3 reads TGCAGTTACAAACGGTTCTCTGGAAACACCATATATTTT. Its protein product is CSYKRFSGNTIYF.

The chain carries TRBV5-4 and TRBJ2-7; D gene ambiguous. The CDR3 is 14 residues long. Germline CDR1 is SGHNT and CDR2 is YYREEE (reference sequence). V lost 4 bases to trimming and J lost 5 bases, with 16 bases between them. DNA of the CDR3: TGTGCCAGCAGCCCGACCTTTGGCGTCCACGAGCAGTACTTC. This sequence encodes CASSPTFGVHEQYF. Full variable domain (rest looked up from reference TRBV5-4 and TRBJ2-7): ETGVTQSPTHLIKTRGQQVTLRCSSQSGHNTVSWYQQALGQGPQFIFQYYREEENGRGNFPPRFSGLQFPNYSSELNVNALELDDSALYLCASSPTFGVHEQYFGPGTRLTVT.

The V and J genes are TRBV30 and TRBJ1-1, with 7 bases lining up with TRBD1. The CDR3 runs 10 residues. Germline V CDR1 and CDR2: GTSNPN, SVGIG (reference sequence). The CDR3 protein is CAAGGPEAFF. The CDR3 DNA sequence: TGTGCTGCAGGGGGACCTGAAGCTTTCTTT.

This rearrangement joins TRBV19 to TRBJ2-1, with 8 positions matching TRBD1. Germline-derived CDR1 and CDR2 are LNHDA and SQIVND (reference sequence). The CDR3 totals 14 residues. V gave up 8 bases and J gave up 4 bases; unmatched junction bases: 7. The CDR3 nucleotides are TGTGCCAGTCAACCGGGACAGGCTTACAATGAGCAGTTCTTC. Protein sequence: CASQPGQAYNEQFF. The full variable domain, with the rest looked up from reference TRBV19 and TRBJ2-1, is DGGITQSPKYLFRKEGQNVTLSCEQNLNHDAMYWYRQDPGQGLRLIYYSQIVNDFQKGDIAEGYSVSREKKESFPLTVTSAQKNPTAFYLCASQPGQAYNEQFFGPGTRLTVL.

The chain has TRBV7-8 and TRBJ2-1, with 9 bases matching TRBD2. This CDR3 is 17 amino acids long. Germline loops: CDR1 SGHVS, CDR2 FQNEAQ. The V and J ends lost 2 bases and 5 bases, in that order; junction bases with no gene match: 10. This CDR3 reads CASSLKGLAGQDNEQFF. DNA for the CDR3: TGTGCCAGCAGCTTAAAAGGCCTAGCGGGACAAGACAATGAGCAGTTCTTC.

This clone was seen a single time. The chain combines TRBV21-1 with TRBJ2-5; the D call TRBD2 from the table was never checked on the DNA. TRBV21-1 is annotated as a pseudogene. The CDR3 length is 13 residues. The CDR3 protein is CASPSGRWATQYF. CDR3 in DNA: TGTGCCAGCCCCTCCGGGAGGTGGGCGACCCAGTACTTC.

The CDR3 spells CASRDYNYEQYF. For the CDR3, the DNA is TGTGCCAGCAGGGACTATAACTACGAGCAGTACTTC. The rearrangement links TRBV2 to TRBJ2-7; possible D gene TRBD2, 6 bases. Deletions cut 6 bases from V and 3 bases from J, with 9 bases between. Germline V CDR1 and CDR2: SNHLY, FYNNEI. The CDR3 runs to 12 residues.

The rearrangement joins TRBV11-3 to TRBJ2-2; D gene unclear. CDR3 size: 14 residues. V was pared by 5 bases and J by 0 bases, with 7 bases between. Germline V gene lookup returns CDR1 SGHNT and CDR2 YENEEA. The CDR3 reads CASSQDANTGELFF. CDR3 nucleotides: TGTGCCAGCAGCCAGGACGCGAACACCGGGGAGCTGTTTTTT.

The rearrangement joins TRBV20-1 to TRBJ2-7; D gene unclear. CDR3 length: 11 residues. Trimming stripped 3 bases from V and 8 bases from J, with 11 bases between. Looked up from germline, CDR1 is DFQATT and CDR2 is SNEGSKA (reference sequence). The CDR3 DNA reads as TGCAGTGCTAGGTTAAACGGCAAGCAGTACTTC. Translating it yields CSARLNGKQYF.

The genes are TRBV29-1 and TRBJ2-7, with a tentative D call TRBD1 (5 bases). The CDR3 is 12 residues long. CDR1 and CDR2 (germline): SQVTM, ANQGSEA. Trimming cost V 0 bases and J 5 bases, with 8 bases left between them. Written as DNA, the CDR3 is TGCAGCGTTGAAGATCAGGGCGACGAGCAGTACTTC. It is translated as CSVEDQGDEQYF.

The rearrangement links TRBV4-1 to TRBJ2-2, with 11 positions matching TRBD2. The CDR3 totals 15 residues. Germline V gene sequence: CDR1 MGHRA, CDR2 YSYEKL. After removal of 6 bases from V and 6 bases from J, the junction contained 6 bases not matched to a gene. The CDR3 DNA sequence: TGCGCCAGCAGTCCAACTAGCGGGAGTGCCGGGGAGCTGTTTTTT. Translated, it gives CASSPTSGSAGELFF.

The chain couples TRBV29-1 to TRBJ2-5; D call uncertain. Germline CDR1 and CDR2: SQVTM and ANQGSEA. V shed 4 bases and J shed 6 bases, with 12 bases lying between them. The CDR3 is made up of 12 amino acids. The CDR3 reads CSVAWTRKTQYF. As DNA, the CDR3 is TGCAGCGTTGCTTGGACCCGAAAGACCCAGTACTTC.